This T cell receptor (beta chain) was captured in a study of T cell clones after liver transplantation. Only in-frame clones appear in the TCRdb table, and some are missing; sequencing was by immunoSEQ multiplex PCR. The table lists more than 70,000 clones, less than 85% of them singletons. The CDR3 has 12 amino acids. Germline values: CDR1 MDHEN, CDR2 SYDVKM. With respect to this clone: Its antigen is currently unknown.

Study-wide results and limits: Post-transplant, graft-donor-reactive CD4 TCRbeta sequences in blood dropped significantly in most of the 8 subjects.

Source: CD4+ T cells from blood, taken at the 22-month timepoint. The TCR sequence derives from a human patient who received a liver transplant. Some T cells may have come from the graft donor. The chain combines TRBV28 with TRBJ1-2; D uncertain. The CDR3 sequence: CGIQKLNYGYTF. The CDR3 region has the DNA TGTGGGATCCAGAAACTTAACTATGGCTACACCTTC.